This TCR beta chain was profiled in a study of response to subunit inactivated influenza vaccine. Study-level findings and limits: T cells newly recruited by each seasonal influenza vaccination are few, the authors suggested.

The sample holds a few counts of this clonotype. What it binds is unknown. TCRdb redid the calling of the RT-PCR reads with MiXCR, one entry per CDR3 protein. Of approximately 520,000 distinct CDR3 sequences listed, about 25% are singletons. Trimming took 4 bases from V and 2 from J, leaving 11 bases between them. This CDR3 has 14 amino acids. Germline assignment: CDR1 MNHEY and CDR2 SMNVEV (reference sequence). V is TRBV27 and J is TRBJ2-5; D is perhaps TRBD2 (6 bases). The sequencing used CD4+ T cells sorted from PBMCs, collected roughly 5 days after vaccination. The receptor comes from a man aged 45-65 years who received an inactivated influenza vaccine. The CDR3 region has the DNA TGTGCCAGCAGTTGGGACTGGAAACAAGAGACCCAGTACTTC. Translated: CASSWDWKQETQYF.